This T cell receptor (beta chain) emerged from a study of early T cells in non-severe SARS-CoV-2 infection. Study-level findings and limits: Reliance on VDJdb matching favored anti-spike CD8 responses; private and CD4 specificities were missed.

This clonotype was seen more than once but under ten times. Its antigen is unidentified. The trim removed 5 bases at V and 9 bases at J, leaving 9 bases unmatched. Germline values: CDR1 SGHRS, CDR2 YFSETQ. This CDR3 contains 15 residues. Individual cDNA molecules received unique molecular identifiers during library preparation. TCRdb called the 5' RACE reads again in MiXCR, with one record for every CDR3 protein. The sample carries 45,000 to 50,000 distinct CDR3 sequences, about 6.5% recorded once. The specimen was whole blood, collected at baseline. The V and J genes are TRBV5-1 and TRBJ2-2; 11 positions match TRBD2. The TCR sequence derives from an adult who was a healthcare worker with PCR-confirmed SARS-CoV-2 infection or an uninfected control (not recorded which). The CDR3 bases are TGCGCCAGCAGTCCTCCCGTAGCGGGGGGGCGGGAGCTGTTTTTT. Translated, it gives CASSPPVAGGRELFF.